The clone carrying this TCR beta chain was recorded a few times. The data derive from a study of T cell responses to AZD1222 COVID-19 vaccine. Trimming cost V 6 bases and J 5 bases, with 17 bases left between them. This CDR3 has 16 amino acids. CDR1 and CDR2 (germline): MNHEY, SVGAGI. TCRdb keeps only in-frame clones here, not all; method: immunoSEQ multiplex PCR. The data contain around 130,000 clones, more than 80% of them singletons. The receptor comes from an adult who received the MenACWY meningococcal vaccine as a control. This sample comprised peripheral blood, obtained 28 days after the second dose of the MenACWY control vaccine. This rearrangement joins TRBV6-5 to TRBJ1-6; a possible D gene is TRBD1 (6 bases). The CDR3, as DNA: TGTGCCAGCAGCTACGACCGGGGGCACCATAATTCACCCCTCCACTTT. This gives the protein CASSYDRGHHNSPLHF.